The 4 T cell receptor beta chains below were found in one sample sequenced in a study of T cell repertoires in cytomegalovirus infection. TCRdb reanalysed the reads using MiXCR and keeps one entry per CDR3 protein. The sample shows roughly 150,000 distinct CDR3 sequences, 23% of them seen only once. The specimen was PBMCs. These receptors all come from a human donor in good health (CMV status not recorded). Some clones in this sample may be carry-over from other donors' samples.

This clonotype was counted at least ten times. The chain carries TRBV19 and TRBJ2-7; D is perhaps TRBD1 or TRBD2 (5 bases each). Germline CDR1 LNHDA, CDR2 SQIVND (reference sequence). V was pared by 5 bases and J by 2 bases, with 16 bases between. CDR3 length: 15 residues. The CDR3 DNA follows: TGTGCCAGTAGTGACTCCGGGACGCATACCTACGAGCAGTACTTC. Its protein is CASSDSGTHTYEQYF. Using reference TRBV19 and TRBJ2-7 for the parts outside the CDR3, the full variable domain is DGGITQSPKYLFRKEGQNVTLSCEQNLNHDAMYWYRQDPGQGLRLIYYSQIVNDFQKGDIAEGYSVSREKKESFPLTVTSAQKNPTAFYLCASSDSGTHTYEQYFGPGTRLTVT.

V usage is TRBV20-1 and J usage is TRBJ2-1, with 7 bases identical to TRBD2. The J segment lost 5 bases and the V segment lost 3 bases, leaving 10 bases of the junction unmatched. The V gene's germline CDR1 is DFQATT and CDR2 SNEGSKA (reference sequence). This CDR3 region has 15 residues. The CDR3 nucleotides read TGCAGTGCTAGTGAACCGGGACTACCAGACAATGAGCAGTTCTTC. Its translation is CSASEPGLPDNEQFF.

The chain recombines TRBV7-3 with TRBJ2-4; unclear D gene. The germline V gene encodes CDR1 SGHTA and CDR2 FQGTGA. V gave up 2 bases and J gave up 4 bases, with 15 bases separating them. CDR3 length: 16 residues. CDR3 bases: TGTGCCAGCAGCTTAGCGCCGGGTCTACAGAAAAACATTCAGTACTTC. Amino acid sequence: CASSLAPGLQKNIQYF.

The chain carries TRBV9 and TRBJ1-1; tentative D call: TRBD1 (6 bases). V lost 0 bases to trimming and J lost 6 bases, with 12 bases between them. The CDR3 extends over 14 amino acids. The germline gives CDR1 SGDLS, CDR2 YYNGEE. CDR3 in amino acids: CASSVAPGAAEAFF. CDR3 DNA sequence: TGTGCCAGCAGCGTAGCTCCGGGGGCGGCTGAAGCTTTCTTT. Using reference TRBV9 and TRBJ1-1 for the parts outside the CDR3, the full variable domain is DSGVTQTPKHLITATGQRVTLRCSPRSGDLSVYWYQQSLDQGLQFLIQYYNGEERAKGNILERFSAQQFPDLHSELNLSSLELGDSALYFCASSVAPGAAEAFFGQGTRLTVV.